This T cell receptor (beta chain) was sequenced for a study of blood T cell repertoires in COVID-19. Study-level background: From the United States, Italy and Spain came samples of acute and convalescent COVID-19. PBMCs, B-cell-depleted T cells, or T cells provided the cDNA or gDNA that made up the material.

Under the authors' procedure: Nucleated cell number was recorded as an estimate derived from reference gene primer amplification. The protocol was immunoSEQ multiplex PCR, while the TCRdb copy is restricted to in-frame clones and leaves out a portion. V, J and clone size are those of that table, while D and trimming were read from the DNA. The sample lists about 150,000 clones, approximately 82% seen once, with almost 10% in the top ten. J was trimmed by 3 bases and V by 7 bases; bases with no gene match: 16. The CDR3 is 17 residues long. Germline assignment: CDR1 SGHNT and CDR2 YYREEE (reference sequence).

The TCR comes from a woman between 50 and 59 years old with acute or convalescent COVID-19. The V gene is TRBV5-4, the J gene TRBJ2-3, with TRBD2 matching 8 bases. Sequencing was performed on peripheral blood. CDR3 loop: CASGRGGSAGATDTQYF. CDR3 sequence (DNA): TGTGCCAGCGGACGCGGGGGGTCGGCGGGAGCGACAGATACGCAGTATTTT.